The present TCR beta chain was sequenced within a study of cytomegalovirus exposure and HLA in healthy donors. Though nominally healthy at sampling, donors likely had unrecorded immune exposures. The CDR3 covers 15 residues. Germline CDR1 and CDR2: SGHTA and FQGNSA. The V end was cut by 5 bases, the J end by 2 bases, with 12 bases between. Vbeta (60) and Jbeta (13) primers were used in the PCR. The protocol was immunoSEQ multiplex PCR, while the TCRdb copy is restricted to in-frame clones and leaves out a portion. The sample consists of about 190,000 clones, roughly 73% of them appearing once. Overall study findings and caveats: Across all donors, roughly uniform sequencing depth was an assumption of the presence/absence analyses.

On this clone itself: Its matching antigen is unknown.

The specimen sequenced was PBMCs. The V call is TRBV7-2, the J call TRBJ1-4, with D perhaps TRBD1 (5 bases). This receptor was obtained from a woman aged 30 to 39 in good health and CMV-seropositive. DNA of the CDR3: TGTGCCAGCAGCCAGACGGGACTGACTAATGAAAAACTGTTTTTT. It yields the protein CASSQTGLTNEKLFF.